Following are 5 T cell receptor beta chains from one sample sequenced in a study of cytomegalovirus exposure and HLA in healthy donors. In the PCR, 60 Vbeta and 13 Jbeta primers were used. Profiled with immunoSEQ multiplex PCR; TCRdb holds only in-frame clones, not every one. The sample holds about 120,000 clones, about 80% seen once. The sample consisted of PBMCs. Receptor source: a man aged 45 to 65 in good health and CMV-seropositive.

The V and J genes are TRBV5-1 and TRBJ1-6, with D possibly matching TRBD1 (5 bases). This CDR3 comprises 15 residues. The V end was cut by 4 bases, the J end by 10 bases, with 18 bases between. In germline, CDR1 is SGHRS, CDR2 YFSETQ. The CDR3 sequence is CASSPGGDFRSPLHF. CDR3 DNA: TGCGCCAGCAGCCCCGGGGGGGACTTCAGATCACCCCTCCACTTT.

The V and J genes are TRBV2 and TRBJ1-2, with TRBD1 as a possible D gene (5 bases). This CDR3 is built from 14 residues. The germline V gene encodes CDR1 SNHLY and CDR2 FYNNEI. The V and J ends lost 1 base and 2 bases respectively, with 8 bases between them. The DNA for the CDR3 is TGTGCCAGCAGTGAAGGACAGCTAAACTATGGCTACACCTTC. Protein: CASSEGQLNYGYTF.

The chain combines TRBV30 with TRBJ2-5; D possibly corresponds to TRBD2 (6 bases). The J call could be wrong; TRBJ2-7 is a better fit for the DNA end. The CDR3 contains 14 residues. From germline, CDR1 is GTSNPN and CDR2 SVGIG (reference sequence). The CDR3 reads CAWSIGGVAYEQYF. The CDR3 region has the DNA TGTGCCTGGAGTATAGGCGGGGTGGCCTACGAGCAGTACTTC.

The gene calls are TRBV10-1 and TRBJ1-6; the match to TRBD1 covers 7 bases. Germline trimming cut 6 bases from V and 6 bases from J; bases unmatched to any gene: 8. The CDR3 totals 15 residues. Germline CDR1 and CDR2: WNHNN and SYGVQD (reference sequence). CDR3 sequence: CASSSGTAVNSPLHF. DNA of the CDR3: TGCGCCAGCAGCTCCGGGACAGCTGTTAATTCACCCCTCCACTTT.

This clone was detected once. The rearrangement links TRBV5-5 to TRBJ2-3, with 9 bases that match TRBD1. J lost 4 bases, V lost 4 bases, and 7 bases had no gene match. Germline V CDR1 and CDR2: SGHKS, YYEKEE (reference sequence). CDR3 length equals 15 residues. The CDR3 loop is CASSGGGQGSDTQYF. The CDR3 nucleotides read TGTGCCAGCAGCGGGGGGGGACAGGGATCAGATACGCAGTATTTT. The whole variable domain, filled in from reference TRBV5-5 and TRBJ2-3, reads DAGVTQSPTHLIKTRGQQVTLRCSPISGHKSVSWYQQVLGQGPQFIFQYYEKEERGRGNFPDRFSARQFPNYSSELNVNALLLGDSALYLCASSGGGQGSDTQYFGPGTRLTVL.